This TCR beta chain was identified during a study of blood T cells in healthy people across ages (dated by TCRdb to between 2014 and 2017). The study in broad terms: In model experiments, template switching captured roughly one uniquely barcoded TCR beta cDNA molecule for every two T cells. The donors were divided into four age groups: young (average around 15 years), middle-aged (about 41), aged (about 62) and long-lived (roughly 82). For two donors (one aged 18 to 30 and one aged 80 or older), the study analyzed two additional independent replicas of 1 million unique cDNA reads from the same blood draw. To track age-related changes in TCR beta repertoire diversity, the study relied on deep sequencing normalized with unique cDNA molecular identifiers. To avoid experimental bias, donors of different ages were randomly spread across the sequencing lanes.

Library creation used 5' RACE. Data came from an Illumina HiSeq 2500. A second PCR of roughly 7 to 11 cycles was performed with a sample-barcoded 5' primer and a J-beta primer mix. Each TCR beta cDNA molecule received a unique molecular identifier from a template-switch 5' adaptor carrying 12 random nucleotides. Each sample yielded at least 2.5 million CDR3-containing paired-end reads. First-strand cDNA synthesis was performed from all RNA using the Mint cDNA synthesis kit, with priming by a TRBC-specific oligonucleotide. After uracil-DNA glycosylase treatment, a first 18-cycle PCR used universal primers M1SS and BC2_uni_R on all cDNA. As for the original processing: Normalization of each sample was performed by random selection of 1 million high-quality reads, each carrying a distinct molecular identifier. Instead of being binned into consensus sequences, reads that shared molecular identifiers were thrown out. MiTCR, run with a Q25 quality threshold and the strictest error-elimination algorithm, handled CDR3 identification, clonotype clustering and error correction. Lower-bound total TCR beta diversity was estimated with a nonparametric unseen species model using Euler transformation. TCRdb reanalyzed the raw reads on its own, using fastp at Q25 for trimming and MiXCR for clone calling, and kept in-frame beta chains. Rows are unified per CDR3 protein, each entry keeping the most common DNA and genes. Here the V and J calls rest on TCRdb's processing, not on the authors' analysis. The sample records about 600,000 distinct CDR3 sequences, more than 45% of which are singletons. Of the sample, approximately 25% falls within the top ten clones.

The approximately 39 donors, aged 6 to 90 years, were systemically healthy Caucasian individuals from Russia. Each donor gave approximately 9.3 milliliters of peripheral blood, collected into EDTA-treated Vacutainer tubes. Ficoll-Paque density-gradient centrifugation was used to isolate PBMCs, with at least 6.5 million per sample. Trizol reagent was used to extract total RNA from the PBMCs, yielding at least 6 micrograms per sample. The percentages of naive CD45RAhigh/CD27high T cells were determined by flow cytometry on a PBMC aliquot from every donor. The paper's findings and limits, for the study overall: Since profiling was done on bulk unsorted PBMCs, naive and antigen-experienced compartments could not be conclusively compared. The percentage of naive T cells measured by flow cytometry correlated strongly with observed TCR beta diversity. Because donor CMV infection status was unknown, age-related changes in expanded clonotypes were potentially confounded. As age increased, observed TCR beta diversity per million T cells dropped in a roughly linear way, and a significant reduction was already evident by age 40. Estimates of total diversity from one million sequenced T cells were regarded as lower bounds and underestimates. Compared with the aged group, more naive CD4+ T cells, fewer expanded clones and increased TCR diversity were shown by the long-lived group, suggesting age selection.

Only a few counts were recorded for this clonotype. Its antigen is unknown. Base-call qualities are not available, and no considerably larger clone is one nucleotide away. Deletion took 6 bases off V and 2 bases off J, with a span of 16 bases between the germline ends. Sequences DFQATT (CDR1) and SNEGSKA (CDR2) are obtained from the germline V gene (reference sequence). Inclusive of the bounding cysteine and phenylalanine, the CDR3 is 14 residues long. The kept DNA is CDR3 alone, 42 bases in frame from the first base. Input material: blood. The sequence came from a man older than 75 in good health. Rearrangement joined TRBV20-1 to TRBJ2-5, with the D segment possibly TRBD1 or TRBD2, each aligning over 5 bases. The bases read TGCAGTGCGGCTTATGACGGGGCACAAGAGACCCAGTACTTC. Translated, it gives CSAAYDGAQETQYF.